The clone carrying this T cell receptor (beta chain) appeared many times. The data were obtained in a study of read filtering for tumor transcriptome and immune sequencing. Molecular barcoded adaptors covering alpha/delta and beta/gamma chains were used on approximately 400 ng RNA. TCRdb independently ran MiXCR on the reads; one entry per CDR3 protein. The sample yields 20,000 to 25,000 distinct CDR3 sequences, roughly 15% seen once. There are 15 residues in the CDR3. Trimming cost V 3 bases and J 0 bases, with 9 bases left between them. Germline V gene lookup returns CDR1 SEHNR and CDR2 FQNEAQ (reference sequence).

The sequence derives from a donor at least 40 years old with multiple myeloma. The chain combines TRBV7-9 with TRBJ2-1; the D is unclear. Sample: a population of CD138-negative cells sorted from bone marrow. The chain's CDR3 is CASSFDLSSYNEQFF. The CDR3 DNA sequence: TGTGCCAGCAGCTTCGACTTGAGCTCCTACAATGAGCAGTTCTTC.